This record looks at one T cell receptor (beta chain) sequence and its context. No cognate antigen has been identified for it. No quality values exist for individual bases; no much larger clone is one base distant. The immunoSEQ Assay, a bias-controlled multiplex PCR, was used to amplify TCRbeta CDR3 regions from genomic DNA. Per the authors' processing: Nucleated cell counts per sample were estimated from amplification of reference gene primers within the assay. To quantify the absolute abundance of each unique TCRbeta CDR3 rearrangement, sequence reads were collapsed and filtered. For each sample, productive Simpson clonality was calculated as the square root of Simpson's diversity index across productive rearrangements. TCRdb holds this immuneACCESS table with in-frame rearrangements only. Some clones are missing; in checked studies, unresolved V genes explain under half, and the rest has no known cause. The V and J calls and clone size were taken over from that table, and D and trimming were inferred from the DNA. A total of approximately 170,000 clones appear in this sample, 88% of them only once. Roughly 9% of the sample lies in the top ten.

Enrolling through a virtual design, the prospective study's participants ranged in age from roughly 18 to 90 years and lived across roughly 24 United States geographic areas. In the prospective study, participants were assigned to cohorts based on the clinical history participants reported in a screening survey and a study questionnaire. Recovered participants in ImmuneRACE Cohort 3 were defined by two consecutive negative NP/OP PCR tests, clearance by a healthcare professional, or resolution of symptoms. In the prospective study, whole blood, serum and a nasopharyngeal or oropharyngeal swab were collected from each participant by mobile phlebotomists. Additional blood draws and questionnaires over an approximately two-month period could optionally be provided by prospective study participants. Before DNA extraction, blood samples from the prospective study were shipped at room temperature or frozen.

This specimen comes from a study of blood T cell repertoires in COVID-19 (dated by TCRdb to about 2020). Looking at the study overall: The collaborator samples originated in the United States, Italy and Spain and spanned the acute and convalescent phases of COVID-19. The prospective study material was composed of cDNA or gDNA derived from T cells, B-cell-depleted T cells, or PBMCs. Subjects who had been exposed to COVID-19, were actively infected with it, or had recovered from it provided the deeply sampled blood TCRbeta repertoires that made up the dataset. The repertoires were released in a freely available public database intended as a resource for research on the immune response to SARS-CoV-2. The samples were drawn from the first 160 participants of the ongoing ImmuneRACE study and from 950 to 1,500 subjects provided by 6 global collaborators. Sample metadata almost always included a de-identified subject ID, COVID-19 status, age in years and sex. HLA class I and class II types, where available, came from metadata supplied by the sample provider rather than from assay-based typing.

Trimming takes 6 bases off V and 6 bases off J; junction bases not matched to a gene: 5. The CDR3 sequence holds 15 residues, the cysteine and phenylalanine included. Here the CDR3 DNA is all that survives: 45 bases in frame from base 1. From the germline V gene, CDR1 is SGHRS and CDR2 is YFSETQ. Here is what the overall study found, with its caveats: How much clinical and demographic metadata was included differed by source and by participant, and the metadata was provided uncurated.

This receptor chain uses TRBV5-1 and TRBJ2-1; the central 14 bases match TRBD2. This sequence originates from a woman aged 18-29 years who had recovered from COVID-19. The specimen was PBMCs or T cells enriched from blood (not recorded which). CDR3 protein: CASTEGLAGVNEQFF. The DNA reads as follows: TGCGCCAGCACCGAGGGACTAGCGGGAGTCAATGAGCAGTTCTTC.